Following are 20 T cell receptor beta chains from one sample sequenced in a study of T-cell reconstitution after alpha-beta-depleted transplantation in children (dated by TCRdb to 2015 to 2016). Library prep was done by PCR. The run used an Illumina HiSeq 2500. TCR libraries were prepared with molecular barcoding, using unique molecular identifiers to normalize TCRbeta repertoire quantification. Using fastp trimming at Q25 and MiXCR clonotype assembly, TCRdb reanalyzed the public sequencing data and kept in-frame beta chains. CDR3 protein duplicates are merged, each entry listing the most common genes and DNA. The sample data list nearly 400,000 distinct CDR3 sequences, and 20% of these were observed just once. The ten largest make up approximately 3.9% of the sample. The specimen comprised PBMCs from the stem cell graft donor, sampled from the stem cell graft. Receptors were obtained from a human donor who donated a stem cell graft to a child with acute myeloid leukemia.

The rearrangement uses TRBV24-1 and TRBJ2-2; 8 nucleotides align to TRBD2. Looked up from germline, CDR1 is KGHDR and CDR2 is SFDVKD. The V gene end was trimmed by 9 bases and the J gene end by 4 bases; junction bases not matched to a gene: 3. This CDR3 region has 13 residues. The CDR3 coding sequence is TGTGCCACCGAACGGGAGGGCACCGGGGAGCTGTTTTTT. It specifies CATEREGTGELFF.

This chain connects TRBV29-1 to TRBJ2-5; 8 bases align to TRBD1. Germline values: CDR1 SQVTM, CDR2 ANQGSEA. J gave up 2 bases and V 7 bases, and 6 bases lay outside the gene matches. This CDR3 is built from 13 residues. The CDR3 DNA follows: TGCAGCGCTGGGACAGGTGGTCAAGAGACCCAGTACTTC. It codes for CSAGTGGQETQYF.

This clonotype has a single count. The chain employs TRBV9 and TRBJ2-1; TRBD2 matches at 12 bases. The CDR3 is 17 residues long. The V gene end was trimmed by 4 bases and the J gene end by 6 bases; junction bases not matched to a gene: 11. CDR1 is SGDLS, CDR2 YYNGEE, per germline. CDR3 coding DNA: TGTGCCAGCAGCTCATTTGGACTAGCGGGACCCCCCAATGAGCAGTTCTTC. It translates to CASSSFGLAGPPNEQFF.

V is TRBV7-9 and J is TRBJ2-7; D remains unclear. V was clipped by 5 bases and J by 7 bases, with 12 bases between them. The germline gives CDR1 SEHNR, CDR2 FQNEAQ (reference sequence). The CDR3 is 12 amino acids. Here the CDR3 reads CASSATPWEQYF. The CDR3 DNA follows: TGTGCCAGCAGCGCTACCCCGTGGGAGCAGTACTTC.

This rearrangement joins TRBV11-2 to TRBJ2-7; 9 positions match TRBD2. This CDR3 has 15 amino acids. V shed 4 bases, J shed 3 bases, and the junction held 7 bases outside the gene matches. Germline-derived CDR1 and CDR2 are SGHAT and FQNNGV. DNA for the CDR3: TGTGCCAGCAGCTCAAAAGCGGGAGGTTTCTACGAGCAGTACTTC. This gives the protein CASSSKAGGFYEQYF. Using reference TRBV11-2 and TRBJ2-7 for the parts outside the CDR3, the full variable domain is EAGVAQSPRYKIIEKRQSVAFWCNPISGHATLYWYQQILGQGPKLLIQFQNNGVVDDSQLPKDRFSAERLKGVDSTLKIQPAKLEDSAVYLCASSSKAGGFYEQYFGPGTRLTVT.

The chain carries TRBV20-1 and TRBJ2-1; the D is unclear. Germline-derived CDR1 and CDR2 are DFQATT and SNEGSKA (reference sequence). The length of the CDR3 is 17 residues. V lost 6 bases and J 3 bases, leaving 24 bases between the germline ends. DNA of the CDR3: TGCAGTGCCCCAGTCTCGGCTTTTTCGTACGGCTACAATGAGCAGTTCTTC. Amino acids: CSAPVSAFSYGYNEQFF.

The genes are TRBV21-1 and TRBJ2-3; the table's D call of TRBD2 was not tested on the DNA. TRBV21-1 constitutes a pseudogene. The CDR3 runs 16 residues. CDR3 sequence reads: CASSIIRTSGKDTQYF. The CDR3 nucleotides read TGTGCCAGCAGCATAATCAGGACTAGCGGGAAAGATACGCAGTATTTT.

In this sample, this clonotype turned up many times. The chain recombines TRBV11-1 with TRBJ2-1; D is possibly TRBD1 (6 bases). Between the trimmed V and J ends, which lost 5 bases and 7 bases, there was a span of 12 bases. Germline CDR1 is SGHAT and CDR2 is FQDESV (reference sequence). This CDR3 is 13 amino acids long. The CDR3 is CASSRPGENEQFF. The DNA for the CDR3 is TGTGCCAGCAGCCGACCAGGGGAGAATGAGCAGTTCTTC.

The chain employs TRBV12-3 or TRBV12-4 and TRBJ2-5; maybe TRBD2 (6 bases). The CDR3 loop spans 14 amino acids. V was shortened by 3 bases and J by 0 bases, with 8 bases between the two germline ends. This CDR3 reads CASSLGGNQETQYF. The CDR3 coding sequence is TGTGCCAGCAGTTTGGGCGGGAACCAAGAGACCCAGTACTTC.

In this sample, this clonotype turned up many times. The chain has TRBV20-1 and TRBJ2-5; 9 bases fit TRBD1. Germline values: CDR1 DFQATT, CDR2 SNEGSKA (reference sequence). CDR3 length: 13 residues. After removal of 5 bases from V and 4 bases from J, the junction contained 5 bases not matched to a gene. In DNA form, the CDR3 reads TGCAGTGCTGCCGGGACAGGGTTAGAGACCCAGTACTTC. Translating it yields CSAAGTGLETQYF.

In this sample, this clonotype turned up a few times. The genes are TRBV6-6 and TRBJ2-5; D remains ambiguous. The CDR3 spans 12 residues. V was cut by 5 bases and J by 2 bases, with 6 bases left in between. Germline CDR1 is MNHNY and CDR2 is SVGAGI (reference sequence). DNA of the CDR3: TGTGCCAGCAGTGGGTCTCAAGAGACCCAGTACTTC. It codes for CASSGSQETQYF.

This clonotype has ten or more counts. The V and J genes are TRBV20-1 and TRBJ2-5; D is possibly TRBD2 (5 bases). The germline V and J ends were trimmed by 5 bases and 10 bases, with 23 bases remaining between them. Germline V CDR1 and CDR2: DFQATT, SNEGSKA (reference sequence). The CDR3 loop spans 14 amino acids. The CDR3, as DNA: TGCAGTGCTTGGGTGGGGAAGGGTTTGAGGGACCAGTACTTC. Its translation is CSAWVGKGLRDQYF.

This clonotype was found a few times. This rearrangement joins TRBV12-3 or TRBV12-4 to TRBJ2-7, with a possible D match to TRBD1 (6 bases). CDR3 length equals 14 residues. Trimming shortened V by 1 base and J by 2 bases, and 9 bases separated the two germline ends. The CDR3 region has the DNA TGTGCCAGCAGTTTAGAACAGGGTACCTACGAGCAGTACTTC. It translates to CASSLEQGTYEQYF.

This clonotype was counted at least ten times. The chain employs TRBV6-5 and TRBJ2-3; 8 bases map to TRBD2. This CDR3 region has 17 residues. Germline V lookup: CDR1 MNHEY, CDR2 SVGAGI. After removal of 5 bases from V and 2 bases from J, the junction contained 12 bases not matched to a gene. This CDR3 is CASSPFVISGNTDTQYF. The DNA for the CDR3 is TGTGCCAGCAGTCCCTTTGTGATTAGCGGGAACACAGATACGCAGTATTTT.

This chain joins TRBV5-1 and TRBJ2-2; D is ambiguous. This CDR3 spans 14 amino acids. Trimming took 8 bases from V and 1 from J, leaving 12 bases between them. Germline-derived CDR1 and CDR2 are SGHRS and YFSETQ. In DNA, the CDR3 is TGCGCCAGTACCGGGTCAGAGAACACCGGGGAGCTGTTTTTT. Protein: CASTGSENTGELFF.

The genes are TRBV7-9 and TRBJ2-1, with unresolved D. Per the germline V gene, CDR1 is SEHNR and CDR2 is FQNEAQ (reference sequence). This CDR3 has 13 amino acids. Deletions cut 7 bases from V and 7 bases from J, with 14 bases between. The CDR3: CASIPPSGNEQFF. DNA of the CDR3: TGTGCCAGCATTCCCCCGAGTGGAAATGAGCAGTTCTTC.

The CDR3 sequence is CASSLRRDSYNSPLHF. CDR3 DNA sequence: TGTGCCAGCAGCTTAAGAAGGGACTCCTATAATTCACCCCTCCACTTT. This chain connects TRBV7-9 to TRBJ1-6; D not resolved. Trimming removed 2 bases from V and 0 bases from J, with 8 bases in between. The CDR3 sequence is 16 residues long. The germline V gene encodes CDR1 SEHNR and CDR2 FQNEAQ (reference sequence).

The J gene is TRBJ2-2, the V gene TRBV24-1; TRBD2 matches at 9 bases. The CDR3 length is 16 residues. Germline V lookup: CDR1 KGHDR, CDR2 SFDVKD. V lost 5 bases, J lost 1 base, and 4 bases stayed unmatched. The CDR3 DNA reads as TGTGCCACCAGTGGCTTGACTAGCGGGAACACCGGGGAGCTGTTTTTT. It translates to CATSGLTSGNTGELFF.

The table lists this clonotype with a few counts. The chain links TRBV7-6 to TRBJ2-2, with D unclear. Germline CDR1 reads SGHVS; CDR2 reads FNYEAQ. With 5 bases removed from V and 1 base from J, the gap between germline ends came to 17 bases. The CDR3 is 17 amino acids. The CDR3 spells CASSPSVAWMNTGELFF. In nucleotides, the CDR3 is TGTGCCAGCAGCCCCTCGGTGGCCTGGATGAACACCGGGGAGCTGTTTTTT.

The table lists this clonotype with a few counts. The chain uses TRBV29-1 and TRBJ1-1; 9 bases agree with TRBD1. Losses at the gene ends were 2 bases for V and 2 bases for J; bases not matched to a gene: 0. Germline loops: CDR1 SQVTM, CDR2 ANQGSEA. This CDR3 has 13 amino acids. CDR3 nucleotides: TGCAGCGTTGAAACAGGGGGCAACACTGAAGCTTTCTTT. Its translation is CSVETGGNTEAFF.